The rows below give T cell receptor beta chains drawn from one sample of a study of graft-versus-host responses after intestinal transplantation. The assay was immunoSEQ multiplex PCR, and TCRdb's table has in-frame clones only and misses some. The data hold 25,000 to 30,000 clones, with approximately 95% observed a single time. The sequenced sample was PBMCs, obtained 18 days after transplant. These receptors all come from a human patient who received an intestinal transplant, so some T cells may come from the graft donor. The CDR3 runs from the conserved cysteine through the conserved F or W. Each record gives: J gene, CDR3 length, D gene, V gene, clone size, CDR3 protein, CDR3 DNA. The D gene is left open where the match is weak. Part of the rows lack a size; the others show once, few, many or a class for expanded clones.

J: TRBJ2-7
length: 16
D: -
V: TRBV9
size: -
CDR3: CASSATPGITFYEQYF
DNA: TGTGCCAGCAGCGCAACCCCGGGTATCACCTTCTACGAGCAGTACTTC

J: TRBJ2-2
length: 15
D: -
V: TRBV13
size: -
CDR3: CASSPETGKGGELFF
DNA: TGTGCCAGCAGCCCCGAGACGGGGAAGGGCGGGGAGCTGTTTTTT

J: TRBJ2-7
length: 14
D: TRBD2
V: TRBV9
size: -
CDR3: CASSVLLAGGEQYF
DNA: TGTGCCAGCAGCGTCTTACTAGCGGGGGGCGAGCAGTACTTC

J: TRBJ2-1
length: 14
D: -
V: TRBV7-3
size: -
CDR3: CASSLGTGRDEQFF
DNA: TGTGCCAGCAGCTTAGGTACAGGGAGGGATGAGCAGTTCTTC

J: TRBJ2-2
length: 12
D: -
V: TRBV7-6
size: -
CDR3: CASSLEAGELFF
DNA: TGTGCCAGCAGCTTAGAGGCCGGGGAGCTGTTTTTT

J: TRBJ1-2
length: 14
D: -
V: TRBV27
size: once
CDR3: CASSTLAGTYGYTF
DNA: TGTGCCAGCAGTACCCTCGCGGGTACCTATGGCTACACCTTC

J: TRBJ1-1
length: 13
D: -
V: TRBV13
size: -
CDR3: CASTDSVNTEAFF
DNA: TGTGCCAGTACGGACAGCGTGAACACTGAAGCTTTCTTT

J: TRBJ2-7
length: 16
D: TRBD2
V: TRBV10-1
size: -
CDR3: CASRDGLAGGLGEQYF
DNA: TGCGCCAGCAGAGATGGACTAGCGGGGGGGCTTGGTGAGCAGTACTTC

J: TRBJ2-7
length: 14
D: -
V: TRBV4-2
size: -
CDR3: CASSPGAQNYEQYF
DNA: TGTGCCAGCAGCCCAGGGGCGCAAAACTACGAGCAGTACTTC

J: TRBJ1-1
length: 16
D: -
V: TRBV4-1
size: -
CDR3: CASSLITRTENTEAFF
DNA: TGCGCCAGCAGTCTAATTACCAGGACGGAGAACACTGAAGCTTTCTTT

J: TRBJ2-7
length: 11
D: -
V: TRBV4-1
size: -
CDR3: CASSFSFEQYF
DNA: TGCGCCAGCAGCTTCTCCTTCGAGCAGTACTTC

J: TRBJ2-7
length: 13
D: -
V: TRBV27
size: -
CDR3: CASSPADGYEQYF
DNA: TGTGCCAGCAGTCCCGCGGACGGATACGAGCAGTACTTC

J: TRBJ1-2
length: 12
D: -
V: TRBV9
size: -
CDR3: CASGGTSYGYTF
DNA: TGTGCCAGCGGGGGGACCTCCTATGGCTACACCTTC